This TCR beta chain is from a study of identical twins. cDNA molecules carried unique molecular identifiers, and template switching added a universal primer site. Via MiXCR, TCRdb re-called the 5' RACE reads, giving one row per CDR3 protein. The sample carries approximately 280,000 distinct CDR3 sequences, under 9% recorded once. A note on this clonotype: Its antigen is unidentified.

Study findings and constraints: Cross-sectional statistics, not tracking of the same donors, supported the conclusions.

V dropped 6 bases and J dropped 0 bases, with 8 bases sitting between them. Germline V CDR1 and CDR2: SNHLY, FYNNEI. CDR3 size: 14 residues. These sequences were also reported in another study, on yellow fever vaccine responses in identical twins.

The chain recombines TRBV2 with TRBJ2-2; no firm D call. The TCR comes from a woman aged 18 to 35 in good health. Source material: memory (CD45RO+) T cells sorted from blood. Here the CDR3 reads CASRLYANTGELFF. The CDR3 DNA reads TGTGCCAGCAGGCTGTACGCGAACACCGGGGAGCTGTTTTTT. Full variable domain (missing parts from reference TRBV2 and TRBJ2-2): EPEVTQTPSHQVTQMGQEVILRCVPISNHLYFYWYRQILGQKVEFLVSFYNNEISEKSEIFDDQFSVERPDGSNFTLKIRSTKLEDSAMYFCASRLYANTGELFFGEGSRLTVL.